This is a list of T cell receptor beta chains from one sample in a study of blood T cells in healthy people across ages. A single record per CDR3 protein comes from TCRdb applying MiXCR to the 5' RACE reads. The data hold just under 750,000 distinct CDR3 sequences, with approximately 21% observed a single time. The sequencing sample was made of blood. These receptors were obtained from a man between 65 and 85 years old in good health. Both conserved end residues are part of each CDR3. D genes are given only for firm matches. Clone size appears in some rows only: once, few, many, or a class for an expanded clone.

size	length	V	D	J	CDR3	DNA
few	11	TRBV20-1	NA	TRBJ2-1	CSAIYRNEQFF	TGCAGTGCTATCTACCGGAATGAGCAGTTCTTC
NA	14	TRBV27	NA	TRBJ2-7	CASSFVGAGTEQYF	TGTGCCAGCAGTTTCGTCGGGGCAGGAACCGAGCAGTACTTC
NA	13	TRBV6-1	TRBD1	TRBJ1-4	CASTGVRGEKLFF	TGTGCCAGTACAGGGGTGCGGGGTGAAAAACTGTTTTTT
few	15	TRBV14	NA	TRBJ1-2	CASSPGTFGDYGYTF	TGTGCCAGCAGCCCAGGGACCTTCGGGGACTATGGCTACACCTTC
few	14	TRBV11-2	NA	TRBJ2-5	CASSLGGGFETQYF	TGTGCCAGCAGCTTGGGAGGGGGGTTCGAGACCCAGTACTTC
few	15	TRBV9	NA	TRBJ2-2	CASSVGTANTGELFF	TGTGCCAGCAGCGTAGGTACAGCGAACACCGGGGAGCTGTTTTTT
NA	16	TRBV5-4	TRBD1	TRBJ2-7	CASSRSAGTGNHEQYF	TGTGCCAGCAGCAGAAGCGCCGGGACAGGAAACCACGAGCAGTACTTC
NA	13	TRBV29-1	TRBD1	TRBJ2-3	CSVERGHSDTQYF	TGCAGCGTTGAGAGGGGGCATTCAGATACGCAGTATTTT
NA	15	TRBV24-1	NA	TRBJ2-1	CATRNGGTSYNEQFF	TGTGCCACCCGGAATGGGGGGACCTCCTACAATGAGCAGTTCTTC
NA	16	TRBV29-1	TRBD1	TRBJ2-5	CSVDDSPGQGRETQYF	TGCAGCGTTGACGATTCGCCGGGACAGGGTAGGGAGACCCAGTACTTC
many	13	TRBV20-1	TRBD2	TRBJ2-3	CSARAGGTDTQYF	TGCAGTGCCAGAGCGGGGGGGACAGATACGCAGTATTTT